Below are 9 T cell receptor beta chains sequenced from a single sample in a study of tumor-infiltrating lymphocytes in glioblastoma multiforme. TCRB libraries came from RNA via three nested multiplex PCR rounds. MiXCR, applied by TCRdb to the multiplex PCR reads, yields one record per CDR3 protein. The sample carries about 32,000 distinct CDR3 sequences, more than 55% recorded once. Sequencing used brain tumor tissue. These receptors were taken from a male donor with glioblastoma.

The chain links TRBV7-2 to TRBJ2-1; D gene ambiguous. Germline V gene data show CDR1 as SGHTA and CDR2 as FQGNSA. The CDR3 contains 17 residues. The V end lost 1 base, the J end lost 0 bases, and 13 bases lay between the germline ends. CDR3 sequence reads: CASSLGSVWSSYNEQFF. CDR3 nucleotide sequence: TGTGCCAGCAGCTTAGGAAGTGTCTGGAGCTCCTACAATGAGCAGTTCTTC.

Of note for this clonotype: At one end the junction does not follow the germline gene, possibly because of a read error. The rearrangement joins TRBV20-1 to TRBJ2-7; 10 positions match TRBD2. This CDR3 is built from 15 residues. Germline assignment: CDR1 DFQATT and CDR2 SNEGSKA (reference sequence). The chain's CDR3 is CSASASSGSSYGQYF. The CDR3 DNA sequence: TGCAGTGCTAGCGCCTCTAGCGGGAGTTCCTACGGGCAGTACTTT.

The rearrangement links TRBV10-3 to TRBJ1-1; TRBD1 aligns across 9 bases. There are 14 residues in the CDR3. Germline trimming cut 10 bases from V and 4 bases from J; bases unmatched to any gene: 10. CDR1 and CDR2 (germline): ENHRY, SYGVKD. The CDR3 coding sequence is TGTGCCACGAGCGTGACAGGGGGGGGCACTGAAGCTTTCTTT. This sequence encodes CATSVTGGGTEAFF.

J is TRBJ2-5 and V is TRBV29-1; TRBD1 aligns across 8 bases. Looked up from germline, CDR1 is SQVTM and CDR2 is ANQGSEA. The CDR3 spans 12 residues. With 7 bases clipped from V and 10 bases from J, the junction kept 11 bases outside the gene matches. The CDR3 region has the DNA TGCAGCGGACAGGGGATTGGGGAGTGCCAGTACTTC. Residues: CSGQGIGECQYF.

This clonotype is judged medium-sized. The chain is built from TRBV20-1 and TRBJ1-4, with D possibly TRBD1 on 5 matching bases. The V and J ends lost 6 bases and 10 bases respectively, with 21 bases between them. CDR3 length: 14 amino acids. Germline V lookup: CDR1 DFQATT, CDR2 SNEGSKA (reference sequence). CDR3 coding DNA: TGCAGTGCGGACCCCTCCTTTGGGGGGGGAAAACTGTTTTTT. Residues: CSADPSFGGGKLFF.

As concerns this clonotype: At one boundary the junction diverges from the germline segment, which might be a read error. V gene TRBV20-1 combines with J gene TRBJ1-2, with a weak D call TRBD1 (6 bases). Germline assignment: CDR1 DFQATT and CDR2 SNEGSKA (reference sequence). This CDR3 has 16 amino acids. CDR3 sequence: CRARAQGRNRDYGHTF. The CDR3 DNA is TGCCGTGCTAGAGCCCAAGGGAGAAACAGGGACTATGGCCACACCTTC.

This clonotype has more than one count but fewer than ten. A much larger clone sits a single nucleotide away, making a read error possible. This sequence joins TRBV7-9 and TRBJ2-1, with D possibly matching TRBD2 (6 bases). This CDR3 contains 14 residues. The germline gives CDR1 SEHNR, CDR2 FQNEAQ (reference sequence). The CDR3, as DNA: TGTGCCGGCAGCAGATCGGGACTCAACAATGAGCAGTTCTTC. Its translation is CAGSRSGLNNEQFF.

About this clonotype itself: The CDR3 ends on some other residue instead of the conserved phenylalanine or tryptophan, so this is likely a read error. The J gene is TRBJ2-1, the V gene TRBV11-2, with D unclear. Germline CDR1 and CDR2: SGHAT and FQNNGV. The CDR3 contains 12 residues. The CDR3 loop is CGSSMPWNEQFY. The CDR3 DNA is TGTGGTAGCAGCATGCCGTGGAATGAGCAGTTCTAC.

Worth noting for this clonotype: The germline gene is not matched at one end of the junction; a read error may be the cause. The V call is TRBV10-3, the J call TRBJ1-3; D remains ambiguous. Germline V gene sequence: CDR1 ENHRY, CDR2 SYGVKD. The CDR3 covers 18 residues. CDR3 region: CAINEPIGRGGTGNTIYF. For the CDR3, the DNA is TGTGCCATCAATGAGCCTATCGGCCGAGGCGGCACTGGAAACACCATATATTTT.